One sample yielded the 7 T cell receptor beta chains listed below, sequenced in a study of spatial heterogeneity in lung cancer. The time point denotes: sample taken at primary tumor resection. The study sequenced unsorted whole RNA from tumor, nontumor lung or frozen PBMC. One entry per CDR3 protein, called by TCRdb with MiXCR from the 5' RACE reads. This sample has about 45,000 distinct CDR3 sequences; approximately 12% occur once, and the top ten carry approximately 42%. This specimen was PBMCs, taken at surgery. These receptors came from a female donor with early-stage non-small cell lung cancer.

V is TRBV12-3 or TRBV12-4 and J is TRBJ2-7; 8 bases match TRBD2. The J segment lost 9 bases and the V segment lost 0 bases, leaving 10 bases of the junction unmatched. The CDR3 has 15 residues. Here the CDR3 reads CASSLASGAQSGQYF. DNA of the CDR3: TGTGCCAGCAGTTTAGCTAGCGGGGCCCAATCCGGGCAGTACTTC.

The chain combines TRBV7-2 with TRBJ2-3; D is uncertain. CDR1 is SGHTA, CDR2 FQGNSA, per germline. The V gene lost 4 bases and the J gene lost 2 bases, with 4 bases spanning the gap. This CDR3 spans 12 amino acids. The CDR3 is CASSSYTDTQYF. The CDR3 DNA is TGTGCCAGCAGCTCCTACACAGATACGCAGTATTTT.

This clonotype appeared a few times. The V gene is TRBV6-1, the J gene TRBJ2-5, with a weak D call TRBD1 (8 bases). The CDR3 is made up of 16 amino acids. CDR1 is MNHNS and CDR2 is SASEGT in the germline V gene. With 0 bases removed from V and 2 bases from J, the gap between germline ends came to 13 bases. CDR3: CASSEAHRGGQETQYF. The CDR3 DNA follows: TGTGCCAGCAGTGAAGCGCACAGGGGGGGGCAAGAGACCCAGTACTTC.

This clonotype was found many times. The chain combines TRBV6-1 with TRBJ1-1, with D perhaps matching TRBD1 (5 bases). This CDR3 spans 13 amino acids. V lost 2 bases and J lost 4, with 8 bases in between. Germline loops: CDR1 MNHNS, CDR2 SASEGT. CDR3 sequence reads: CASSEQGVTEAFF. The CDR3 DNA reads TGTGCCAGCAGTGAACAGGGCGTCACTGAAGCTTTCTTT.

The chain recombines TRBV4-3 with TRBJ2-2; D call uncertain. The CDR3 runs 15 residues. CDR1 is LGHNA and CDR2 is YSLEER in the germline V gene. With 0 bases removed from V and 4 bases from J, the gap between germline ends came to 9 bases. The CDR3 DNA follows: TGCGCCAGCAGCCAAGACGGCCAGACCACCGGGGAGCTGTTTTTT. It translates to CASSQDGQTTGELFF.

The CDR3 DNA follows: TGTGCCAGCAGCTTGCCAGCCATGAACACTGAAGCTTTCTTT. Translating gives CASSLPAMNTEAFF. The V and J genes are TRBV5-4 and TRBJ1-1; D call uncertain. V dropped 1 base and J dropped 0 bases, with 7 bases sitting between them. Per germline, CDR1 SGHNT and CDR2 YYREEE (reference sequence). The CDR3 has 14 residues.

The CDR3 sequence is CATRGGDRIEAFF. CDR3 nucleotide sequence: TGTGCCACCAGGGGAGGGGACCGAATCGAAGCTTTCTTT. The chain couples TRBV2 to TRBJ1-1; perhaps TRBD1 as D (6 bases). Trimming took 10 bases from V and 8 from J, leaving 20 bases between them. CDR3 size: 13 residues. CDR1 is SNHLY, CDR2 FYNNEI, per germline.